This passage covers 13 T cell receptor beta chains from one sample sequenced in a study of tumor-infiltrating lymphocytes in primary liver carcinoma (dated 2017 in TCRdb). Sequencer: Illumina HiSeq 2500. A constant-region primer and ProtoScript II reverse transcriptase were used to reverse-transcribe TCRbeta-specific cDNA from around 530 ng total RNA. Construction of the TCRbeta libraries relied on three nested rounds of multiplex PCR, following a slightly modified ARM-PCR procedure. Each of the first two PCR rounds ran for approximately 9 cycles and used multiplex TRBV1-TRBV30 forward primers together with a Cbeta reverse primer. TCRdb reran the public reads through fastp at Q25 and MiXCR, keeping productive beta chains. Entries are consolidated by CDR3 protein sequence, retaining the most common genes and DNA. Across this sample there are about 35,000 distinct CDR3 sequences, with around 74% seen only once. The ten largest clones add up to about 16% of the sample.

Total RNA and DNA were co-extracted from roughly 20-30 mg of bulk tissue with the AllPrep DNA/RNA mini kit, without cell sorting. The sequencing sample was made of liver tumor tissue from sampling region 4. In the paper's terms, the cell subset or site label means: tumor region T4, right-lateral pole. The receptor set was obtained from a man aged 40-50 years with primary liver carcinoma and hepatitis B virus infection.

This clonotype has just one count. One end of the junction fails to match germline, which may point to a read error. V gene TRBV11-2 combines with J gene TRBJ2-4, with 10 bases fitting TRBD1. From germline, CDR1 is SGHAT and CDR2 FQNNGV. The length of the CDR3 is 14 residues. The CDR3 spells CVNSSGTGDNIQHF. The CDR3 DNA follows: TGTGTCAACAGCTCCGGGACAGGGGATAACATTCAGCACTTC.

This clonotype was seen a single time. Relative to the germline gene, one junction end is altered; a read error may explain this. The chain links TRBV7-9 to TRBJ2-1; D call uncertain. CDR3 size: 14 residues. Germline CDR1 and CDR2: SEHNR and FQNEAQ (reference sequence). The CDR3 DNA reads as TGTGCAAGCAGCTCAGACACTGCCCACAATGAGCAGTCCTTC. This gives the protein CASSSDTAHNEQSF. The full variable domain, its missing parts supplied by reference TRBV7-9 and TRBJ2-1, is DTGVSQNPRHKITKRGQNVTFRCDPISEHNRLYWYRQTLGQGPEFLTYFQNEAQLEKSRLLSDRFSAERPKGSFSTLEIQRTEQGDSAMYLCASSSDTAHNEQSFGPGTRLTVL.

To note about this clonotype: In this CDR3 the conserved last residue, phenylalanine or tryptophan, is missing, so a read error is likely. This chain links TRBV7-8 with TRBJ1-5; D uncertain. CDR1 is SGHVS and CDR2 is FQNEAQ in the germline V gene. CDR3 length: 18 residues. CDR3 bases: TGTGACAGCAGTCCAAGAATAACCCAACCCGATGGTAATCAGCCCCAGCATCTT. Amino acids: CDSSPRITQPDGNQPQHL.

Regarding this clonotype: This may come from a read error, since a much larger clone is one base off. It is likely a read error, because the conserved phenylalanine at the end of the CDR3 is missing. The CDR3 region is CAIQGGGVSTEAFS. The CDR3 DNA reads as TGTGCCATTCAAGGGGGAGGAGTGAGCACTGAAGCTTTCTCT. J is TRBJ1-1 and V is TRBV10-3, with D perhaps TRBD1 (6 bases). The CDR3 contains 14 residues. The germline V and J ends were trimmed by 9 bases and 4 bases, with 18 bases remaining between them. The germline gives CDR1 ENHRY, CDR2 SYGVKD.

The chain carries TRBV11-1 and TRBJ2-7; D perhaps matches TRBD2 (5 bases). This CDR3 contains 12 residues. In germline, CDR1 is SGHAT, CDR2 FQDESV (reference sequence). V was clipped by 0 bases and J by 9 bases, with 9 bases between them. CDR3 in amino acids: CASSLAFGGQYF. CDR3 in DNA: TGTGCCAGCAGCTTAGCGTTTGGAGGGCAGTACTTC.

With regard to this clonotype: An end of the junction differs from the germline gene, which may be a read error. The CDR3 loop is CASCTGGTTETFF. The CDR3 DNA reads as TGTGCCAGCTGTACAGGGGGGACTACTGAAACTTTCTTT. The V gene is TRBV6-6, the J gene TRBJ1-1; 8 bases fit TRBD1. The germline CDR1 and CDR2 sequences are MNHNY and SVGAGI (reference sequence). This CDR3 is 13 amino acids long.

Notes on this clonotype: Because the CDR3 is missing its conserved closing phenylalanine or tryptophan, this is likely a read error. It is unclear where the CDR3 begins or ends on the DNA, so no DNA is shown, and the CDR3 is as TCRdb lists it. The chain couples TRBV4-2 to TRBJ1-1. The CDR3 has 14 residues if both end residues are counted. CDR1 is LGHNA and CDR2 is YNFKEQ in the germline V gene. This chain's CDR3 is CTSSQDRGNTEAFS.

With respect to this clonotype: A junction end diverges from the germline sequence, so it may reflect a read error. This chain uses TRBV28 with TRBJ1-2, with 7 positions matching TRBD1. CDR3 length: 13 residues. CDR1 and CDR2 from the germline V gene are MDHEN and SYDVKM. The CDR3 loop is CASSLEGAYDYTF. The CDR3, as DNA: TGTGCTAGCAGTTTGGAGGGGGCTTATGACTACACCTTC.

With respect to this clonotype: No conserved phenylalanine or tryptophan ends this CDR3, so it is likely a read error. The V and J genes are TRBV6-1 and TRBJ1-5; D gene uncertain. The CDR3 is made up of 15 amino acids. Germline CDR1 reads MNHNS; CDR2 reads SASEGT. CDR3 sequence (DNA): TGCGCCAACAGTGCCTCTATAGGGAGCAATCAGCCCCAGCATTAT. This codes for CANSASIGSNQPQHY.

On this clonotype: It is likely a read error, because the conserved phenylalanine at the end of the CDR3 is missing. The rearrangement joins TRBV2 to TRBJ1-5, with D perhaps matching TRBD1 (5 bases). The CDR3 has 14 residues. Germline V CDR1 and CDR2: SNHLY, FYNNEI. V gave up 6 bases and J gave up 2 bases, with 11 bases separating them. CDR3 DNA: TGTGCCAGCAGCATGGTAGGGGGCAATCAGCCCCAGCATTAT. Amino acid sequence: CASSMVGGNQPQHY.

The count of this clonotype is one. Sequence at one end of the junction differs from germline and may be a read error. The J gene is TRBJ2-3, the V gene TRBV7-8; D remains ambiguous. Looked up from germline, CDR1 is SGHVS and CDR2 is FQNEAQ. This CDR3 is 14 amino acids long. The CDR3 region has the DNA TGTACCAGCAGCCCTGCCAGGTGGGCAGATATGCAGTATTTT. It is translated as CTSSPARWADMQYF.

As regards this clonotype: One junction end does not reproduce the germline sequence, and a read error may be involved. The V and J genes are TRBV11-2 and TRBJ2-3; D remains ambiguous. Per germline, CDR1 SGHAT and CDR2 FQNNGV. The length of the CDR3 is 14 residues. Written as DNA, the CDR3 is TGTGCCGGCAGCCCCCCGGGCCGTGCAGATACGCGGTATTTT. Translation gives CAGSPPGRADTRYF.

As for this clonotype: No conserved phenylalanine or tryptophan ends this CDR3, so it is likely a read error. In nucleotides, the CDR3 is TGTACCAGCAGTCCCCGGACTAGCGGGAGAGCAGATGAGCAGTTCCTC. It codes for CTSSPRTSGRADEQFL. The V and J genes are TRBV6-2 or TRBV6-3 and TRBJ2-1, with 13 nucleotides matching TRBD2. This CDR3 region has 16 residues. The germline CDR1 and CDR2 sequences are MNHEY and SVGEGT.